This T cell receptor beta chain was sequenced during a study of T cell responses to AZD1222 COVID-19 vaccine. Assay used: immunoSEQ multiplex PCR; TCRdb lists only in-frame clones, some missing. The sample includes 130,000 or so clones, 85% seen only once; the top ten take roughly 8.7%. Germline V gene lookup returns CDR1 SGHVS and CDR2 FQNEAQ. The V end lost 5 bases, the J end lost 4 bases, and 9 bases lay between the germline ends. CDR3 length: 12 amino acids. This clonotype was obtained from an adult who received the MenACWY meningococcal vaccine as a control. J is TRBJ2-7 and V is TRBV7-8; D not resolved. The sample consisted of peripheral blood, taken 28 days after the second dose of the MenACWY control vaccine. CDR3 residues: CASSALGYEQYF. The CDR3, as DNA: TGTGCCAGCAGCGCCCTGGGGTACGAGCAGTACTTC.